This T cell receptor (beta chain) was identified in a study of T cell changes during pregnancy in multiple sclerosis. Clones were read by immunoSEQ multiplex PCR, and TCRdb kept only the in-frame ones, dropping some. Seen here are roughly 42,000 clones, around 90% observed once, and the top ten hold approximately 0.73%. This CDR3 is built from 14 residues. The trim removed 4 bases at V and 5 bases at J, leaving 5 bases unmatched. From germline, CDR1 is SGHTA and CDR2 FQGNSA. Sequenced here: CD4+ T cells from peripheral blood mononuclear cells, sampled before pregnancy. This clonotype was obtained from a female donor with multiple sclerosis, enrolled in a pregnancy study. The rearrangement uses TRBV7-2 and TRBJ1-2, with 9 bases matching TRBD1. Here the CDR3 reads CASSYRQGEYGYTF. The CDR3 DNA follows: TGTGCCAGCAGCTATAGACAGGGGGAATATGGCTACACCTTC.